The 27 T cell receptor beta chains below come from one sample, sequenced in a study of CD8 T cells in ankylosing spondylitis. TCRdb passed the 5' RACE reads through MiXCR, listing each CDR3 protein once. The table lists more than 150,000 distinct CDR3 sequences, roughly 18% of them singletons. The specimen was blood, either unsorted or a sorted T cell fraction (not recorded which). All receptors come from a male donor aged 10-29 years with ankylosing spondylitis or in good health (not recorded which).

This clonotype was observed many times. The chain couples TRBV20-1 to TRBJ2-5; the match to TRBD1 covers 8 bases. Germline lookup yields CDR1 DFQATT and CDR2 SNEGSKA (reference sequence). The CDR3 is 17 residues long. After removal of 0 bases from V and 5 bases from J, the junction contained 14 bases not matched to a gene. In DNA form, the CDR3 reads TGCAGTGCTAGAGAATGGGCTTTTACAGGGGGATCGGAGACCCAGTACTTC. As protein: CSAREWAFTGGSETQYF.

The chain has TRBV11-2 and TRBJ2-1, with D perhaps TRBD1 (5 bases). Germline CDR1 reads SGHAT; CDR2 reads FQNNGV. The CDR3 has 16 amino acids. The V end lost 5 bases, the J end lost 4 bases, and 18 bases lay between the germline ends. The CDR3 coding sequence is TGTGCCAGCAGCCCGCTAGGAAAGGGGTCTTACAATGAGCAGTTCTTC. Its protein product is CASSPLGKGSYNEQFF.

V gene TRBV29-1 combines with J gene TRBJ1-1; the D gene is possibly TRBD1 (5 bases). This CDR3 contains 14 residues. From germline, CDR1 is SQVTM and CDR2 ANQGSEA. The V and J ends lost 4 bases and 5 bases respectively, with 17 bases between them. The CDR3 here is CSVGSGPRRTEAFF. In nucleotides, the CDR3 is TGCAGCGTTGGTTCGGGACCGCGAAGAACTGAAGCTTTCTTT. The whole variable domain, remainder taken from reference TRBV29-1 and TRBJ1-1, is SAVISQKPSRDICQRGTSLTIQCQVDSQVTMMFWYRQQPGQSLTLIATANQGSEATYESGFVIDKFPISRPNLTFSTLTVSNMSPEDSSIYLCSVGSGPRRTEAFFGQGTRLTVV.

The chain recombines TRBV5-1 with TRBJ2-1; D gene ambiguous. In germline, CDR1 is SGHRS, CDR2 YFSETQ. Between the trimmed V and J ends, which lost 0 bases and 9 bases, there was a span of 4 bases. There are 11 residues in the CDR3. The CDR3 reads CASSLGSEQFF. CDR3 nucleotides: TGCGCCAGCAGCTTGGGGAGTGAGCAGTTCTTC.

The genes are TRBV29-1 and TRBJ2-7, with 9 nucleotides matching TRBD2. Germline CDR1 reads SQVTM; CDR2 reads ANQGSEA. V lost 1 base, J lost 5 bases, and 9 bases stayed unmatched. The CDR3 covers 15 residues. The DNA for the CDR3 is TGCAGCGTTGAAGCGCTTAGCGGGAGAGTCAACGAGCAGTACGTC. It specifies CSVEALSGRVNEQYV.

This clonotype has a count of ten or more. The chain joins TRBV29-1 to TRBJ2-5; the D is unclear. CDR1 is SQVTM, CDR2 ANQGSEA, per germline. This CDR3 contains 14 residues. Deletions cut 5 bases from V and 3 bases from J, with 16 bases between. Here the CDR3 reads CSVLPSRMEETQYF. CDR3 in DNA: TGCAGCGTTTTACCCTCGAGGATGGAAGAGACCCAGTACTTC.

The chain uses TRBV27 and TRBJ2-7, with 8 bases fitting TRBD1. Germline CDR1 and CDR2: MNHEY and SMNVEV (reference sequence). The V and J ends lost 1 base and 4 bases, in that order; junction bases with no gene match: 6. The CDR3 runs 15 residues. CDR3: CASSLWGRGLYEQYF. The CDR3 DNA is TGTGCCAGCAGTTTATGGGGCAGGGGGCTATACGAGCAGTACTTC.

This sequence joins TRBV29-1 and TRBJ2-1, with D perhaps TRBD1 (7 bases). The CDR3 consists of 14 residues. From germline, CDR1 is SQVTM and CDR2 ANQGSEA. V lost 1 base, J lost 10 bases, and 17 bases lay in between. The CDR3 spells CSVEASGGSPEQFF. The CDR3, as DNA: TGCAGCGTTGAAGCCTCAGGGGGGAGCCCAGAGCAGTTCTTC.

This clonotype was seen many times. V and J are TRBV27 and TRBJ2-7, with a tentative D call TRBD2 (5 bases). The CDR3 covers 14 residues. Trimming cost V 5 bases and J 4 bases, with 15 bases left between them. CDR1 and CDR2 from the germline V gene are MNHEY and SMNVEV (reference sequence). CDR3 bases: TGTGCCAGCAGTAGAGGGCTAGTCAAGTACGAGCAGTACTTC. It yields the protein CASSRGLVKYEQYF.

The sample holds many counts of this clonotype. J is TRBJ1-4 and V is TRBV7-2; D remains unclear. Trimming cost V 10 bases and J 6 bases, with 18 bases left between them. Germline V CDR1 and CDR2: SGHTA, FQGNSA. CDR3 length equals 14 residues. The DNA of the CDR3 is TGTGCCACCTCCTTCCGGACTTCCCATGAAAAACTGTTTTTT. Translating it yields CATSFRTSHEKLFF.

The table lists this clonotype with many counts. The J gene is TRBJ2-7, the V gene TRBV1; TRBD1, the D gene given by the table, was not confirmed from the DNA. TRBV1 corresponds to a pseudogene. This CDR3 has 14 amino acids. Here the CDR3 DNA reads TGCACCAGCAGCGATAGGACAGGGGGGACCGAGCAGTACGTC. It is translated as CTSSDRTGGTEQYV.

At least ten counts were recorded for this clonotype. This chain uses TRBV11-2 with TRBJ2-7; maybe TRBD2 (5 bases). Germline V CDR1 and CDR2: SGHAT, FQNNGV. Trimming removed 1 base from V and 0 bases from J, with 10 bases in between. This CDR3 contains 15 residues. The CDR3 spells CASSLGLSNSYEQYF. CDR3 nucleotides: TGTGCCAGCAGCTTAGGACTATCTAACTCCTACGAGCAGTACTTC. Full variable domain (missing parts from reference TRBV11-2 and TRBJ2-7): EAGVAQSPRYKIIEKRQSVAFWCNPISGHATLYWYQQILGQGPKLLIQFQNNGVVDDSQLPKDRFSAERLKGVDSTLKIQPAKLEDSAVYLCASSLGLSNSYEQYFGPGTRLTVT.

This clonotype was recorded many times. The chain carries TRBV29-1 and TRBJ1-1; possible D gene TRBD1, 6 bases. The V end was cut by 5 bases, the J end by 1 base, with 14 bases between. Germline V CDR1 and CDR2: SQVTM, ANQGSEA. CDR3 length: 14 residues. CDR3 sequence: CSVSRTEWNTEAFF. The CDR3 region has the DNA TGCAGCGTTTCCCGGACAGAATGGAACACTGAAGCTTTCTTT.

The table lists this clonotype with many counts. This chain connects TRBV3-1 to TRBJ2-1; 7 nucleotides align to TRBD2. Germline V CDR1 and CDR2: LGHDT, YNNKEL (reference sequence). Trimming removed 2 bases from V and 6 bases from J; junction bases left unmatched: 7. The CDR3 has 15 amino acids. CDR3 nucleotides: TGTGCCAGCAGCCAATTTTCGGGAGGCTCCAATGAGCAGTTCTTC. Amino acids: CASSQFSGGSNEQFF.

Many counts were recorded for this clonotype. The chain uses TRBV4-2 and TRBJ2-7; maybe TRBD2 (6 bases). The CDR3 is made up of 15 amino acids. Trimming took 0 bases from V and 2 from J, leaving 11 bases between them. In germline, CDR1 is LGHNA, CDR2 YNFKEQ. The CDR3 loop is CASSQEAREAYEQYF. CDR3 in DNA: TGTGCCAGCAGCCAAGAAGCCAGGGAGGCCTACGAGCAGTACTTC.

This clonotype was seen many times. The chain couples TRBV20-1 to TRBJ2-7; D unresolved. The germline V gene has CDR1 DFQATT and CDR2 SNEGSKA (reference sequence). CDR3 length: 14 amino acids. The V end was cut by 1 base, the J end by 2 bases, with 12 bases between. As DNA, the CDR3 is TGCAGTGCTAGAGGTCTGGTCGATACCTACGAGCAGTACTTC. Translation: CSARGLVDTYEQYF.

The chain joins TRBV20-1 to TRBJ2-1, with 9 bases matching TRBD2. CDR1 DFQATT and CDR2 SNEGSKA come from the germline V gene (reference sequence). Trimming took 3 bases from V and 4 from J; bases not matched to a gene: 13. This CDR3 has 17 residues. CDR3 DNA sequence: TGCAGTGCTAGCCGCGGAGGTAGCGGGAGTAGGTACAATGAGCAGTTCTTC. This translates into CSASRGGSGSRYNEQFF.

This clonotype was seen only a few times. DNA of the CDR3: TGCAGCTCAGGGACAGGGGAGGGCATTCAGTACTTC. Its translation is CSSGTGEGIQYF. This chain links TRBV29-1 with TRBJ2-4, with 10 bases matching TRBD1. CDR3 length: 12 amino acids. Germline V CDR1 and CDR2: SQVTM, ANQGSEA. With V trimmed by 8 bases and J by 9 bases, 7 bases remained unmatched.

This clonotype appeared many times. The chain joins TRBV7-6 to TRBJ2-7, with D possibly TRBD2 on 6 matching bases. V dropped 3 bases and J dropped 0 bases, with 15 bases sitting between them. Germline V gives CDR1 SGHVS, CDR2 FNYEAQ. The CDR3 sequence is 16 residues long. CDR3 DNA: TGTGCCAGCAGCTTGGCGCCCGGGGGTGACTCCTACGAGCAGTACTTC. Translation: CASSLAPGGDSYEQYF.

Ten or more counts support this clonotype. The gene calls are TRBV12-3 or TRBV12-4 and TRBJ2-5; no definite D call. Trimming took 7 bases from V and 3 from J, leaving 6 bases between them. The CDR3 runs 11 residues. CDR3 residues: CASTLKETQYF. The CDR3, as DNA: TGTGCCAGCACCTTGAAAGAGACCCAGTACTTC.

This clonotype was seen ten or more times. The CDR3 spells CSASRGRSSYEQYV. The CDR3 DNA follows: TGCAGTGCTAGTCGAGGGAGAAGCTCCTACGAGCAGTACGTC. The chain uses TRBV20-1 and TRBJ2-7, with D maybe TRBD2 (5 bases). This CDR3 is built from 14 residues. Deletions cut 3 bases from V and 0 bases from J, with 12 bases between. Germline CDR1 is DFQATT and CDR2 is SNEGSKA (reference sequence).

The chain has TRBV7-2 and TRBJ2-4; no definite D call. V shed 6 bases and J shed 0 bases, with 12 bases lying between them. Per the germline V gene, CDR1 is SGHTA and CDR2 is FQGNSA. This CDR3 is 15 amino acids long. The CDR3 spells CASRVMNLAKNIQYF. The CDR3 nucleotides are TGTGCCAGCAGGGTCATGAATTTAGCCAAAAACATTCAGTACTTC.

The gene calls are TRBV20-1 and TRBJ2-7; D unclear. Between the trimmed V and J ends, which lost 1 base and 6 bases, there was a span of 10 bases. The length of the CDR3 is 12 residues. Germline values: CDR1 DFQATT, CDR2 SNEGSKA (reference sequence). The CDR3 DNA sequence: TGCAGTGCTAGAGTCATGCCGTCCGAGCAGTACTTC. Encoded protein: CSARVMPSEQYF.

This chain joins TRBV6-6 and TRBJ1-1; D not certain. Germline V gene lookup returns CDR1 MNHNY and CDR2 SVGAGI (reference sequence). CDR3 length: 13 residues. V lost 4 bases and J 4 bases, leaving 10 bases between the germline ends. Written as DNA, the CDR3 is TGTGCCAGCAGTTTTAGGGTTGGCACTGAAGCTTTCTTT. It encodes CASSFRVGTEAFF.

This clonotype was detected ten times or more. The chain combines TRBV24-1 with TRBJ2-3; 12 bases align to TRBD2. Germline lookup yields CDR1 KGHDR and CDR2 SFDVKD. CDR3 size: 15 residues. After removal of 7 bases from V and 9 bases from J, the junction contained 10 bases not matched to a gene. Here the CDR3 DNA reads TGTGCCACCAGGTCCTCTAGCGGGAGGGCGGTAACGCAGTATTTT. Translating gives CATRSSSGRAVTQYF.

This clonotype was counted many times. This chain uses TRBV5-1 with TRBJ2-7; D possibly uses TRBD1 or TRBD2 (7 bases each). The CDR3 has 14 amino acids. Germline-derived CDR1 and CDR2 are SGHRS and YFSETQ. V was clipped by 2 bases and J by 4 bases, with 13 bases between them. As DNA, the CDR3 is TGCGCCAGCAGCTTCGACAGGGAGGGATACGAGCAGTACTTC. Encoded protein: CASSFDREGYEQYF.

The chain is built from TRBV9 and TRBJ2-7; D may match TRBD1 or TRBD2 (5 bases each). Germline values: CDR1 SGDLS, CDR2 YYNGEE. The CDR3 is 15 residues long. V was clipped by 0 bases and J by 3 bases, with 13 bases between them. The CDR3 sequence is CASSVGWGIGYEQYF. The CDR3 DNA reads as TGTGCCAGCAGCGTAGGTTGGGGGATAGGCTACGAGCAGTACTTC. The whole variable domain, remainder taken from reference TRBV9 and TRBJ2-7, is DSGVTQTPKHLITATGQRVTLRCSPRSGDLSVYWYQQSLDQGLQFLIQYYNGEERAKGNILERFSAQQFPDLHSELNLSSLELGDSALYFCASSVGWGIGYEQYFGPGTRLTVT.